This T cell receptor beta chain emerged from a study of blood T cell repertoires in COVID-19. Across the study: COVID-19 samples, acute and convalescent, were from the United States, Italy and Spain. T cells, B-cell-depleted T cells, or PBMCs provided the cDNA or gDNA that served as material.

The assay was immunoSEQ multiplex PCR, and TCRdb's table has in-frame clones only and misses some. The sample shows fewer than 150,000 clones, around 88% of them seen only once. V shed 7 bases and J 3 bases; nucleotides not matched to a gene: 3. CDR3 length: 14 amino acids. The germline V gene encodes CDR1 MNHEY and CDR2 SVGAGI. The sequencing sample was made of peripheral blood. This receptor was taken from a human donor in a cohort sampled during active COVID-19. The gene calls are TRBV6-5 and TRBJ1-6, with 7 positions matching TRBD1. In nucleotides, the CDR3 is TGTGCCAGCACTCGGGACAGCTATAATTCACCCCTCCACTTT. Protein product: CASTRDSYNSPLHF.